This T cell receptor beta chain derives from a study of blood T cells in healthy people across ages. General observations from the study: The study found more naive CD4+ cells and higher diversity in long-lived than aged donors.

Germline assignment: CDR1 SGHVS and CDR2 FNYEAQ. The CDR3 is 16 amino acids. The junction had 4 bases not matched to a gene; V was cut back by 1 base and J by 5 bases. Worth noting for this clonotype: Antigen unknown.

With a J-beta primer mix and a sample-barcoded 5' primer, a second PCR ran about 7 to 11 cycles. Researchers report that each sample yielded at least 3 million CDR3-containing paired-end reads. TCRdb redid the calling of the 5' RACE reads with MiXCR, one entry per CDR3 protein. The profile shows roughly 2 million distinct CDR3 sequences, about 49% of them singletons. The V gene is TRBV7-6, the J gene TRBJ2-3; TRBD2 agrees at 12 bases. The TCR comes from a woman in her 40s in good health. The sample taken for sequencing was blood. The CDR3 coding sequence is TGTGCCAGCAGCTTAGGACTAGCGGGGGTGGGAGATACGCAGTATTTT. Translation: CASSLGLAGVGDTQYF.